Each of the 21 T cell receptor beta chains below was sequenced from the same sample in a study of cytomegalovirus exposure and HLA in healthy donors. Both 60 Vbeta primers and 13 Jbeta primers went into the PCR. The method was immunoSEQ multiplex PCR; TCRdb's version includes in-frame clones alone and lacks a portion of them. The sample holds 110,000 or so clones, 73% seen once. Sequencing was performed on PBMCs. These receptor sequences come from a middle-aged man in good health and CMV-seronegative.

V gene TRBV4-2 combines with J gene TRBJ1-3, with TRBD1 identical over 10 bases. There are 17 residues in the CDR3. CDR1 is LGHNA, CDR2 YNFKEQ, per germline. V lost 0 bases to trimming and J lost 2 bases; unmatched junction nucleotides: 4. For the CDR3, the DNA is TGTGCCAGCAGCCAAGAGAGGGGACAGGGGCCTGGAAACACCATATATTTT. Encoded protein: CASSQERGQGPGNTIYF.

The chain is built from TRBV9 and TRBJ1-1; D remains unclear. The CDR3 contains 14 residues. Looked up from germline, CDR1 is SGDLS and CDR2 is YYNGEE. The germline V and J ends were trimmed by 4 bases and 1 base, with 11 bases remaining between them. CDR3 region: CASSPRRQNTEAFF. CDR3 DNA sequence: TGTGCCAGCAGCCCCCGAAGACAGAACACTGAAGCTTTCTTT.

This chain links TRBV18 with TRBJ2-7; 12 nucleotides line up with TRBD1. The germline V gene has CDR1 KGHSH and CDR2 LQKENI. CDR3 length equals 18 residues. The V and J ends lost 2 bases and 0 bases, in that order; junction bases with no gene match: 8. The CDR3 sequence is CASSPSPGQGASSYEQYF. For the CDR3, the DNA is TGTGCCAGCTCACCATCCCCGGGACAGGGGGCGAGCTCCTACGAGCAGTACTTC.

J is TRBJ2-7 and V is TRBV6-7; a weak D match, TRBD2 (7 bases). TRBV6-7 is flagged as an ORF with uncertain function. V was clipped by 0 bases and J by 4 bases, with 19 bases between them. This CDR3 has 17 residues. Here the CDR3 DNA reads TGTGCCAGCAGTTACTCGCCTATGGCGGGGGCTAGGTACGAGCAGTACTTC. Its protein is CASSYSPMAGARYEQYF.

This chain connects TRBV7-9 to TRBJ1-1; D possibly corresponds to TRBD1 (6 bases). Germline lookup yields CDR1 SEHNR and CDR2 FQNEAQ (reference sequence). The CDR3 extends over 12 amino acids. V dropped 5 bases and J dropped 5 bases, with 9 bases sitting between them. The CDR3 DNA sequence: TGTGCCAGCAGCGCCCAGGGGACTGAAGCTTTCTTT. This translates into CASSAQGTEAFF. Complete variable domain (other parts from reference TRBV7-9 and TRBJ1-1): DTGVSQNPRHKITKRGQNVTFRCDPISEHNRLYWYRQTLGQGPEFLTYFQNEAQLEKSRLLSDRFSAERPKGSFSTLEIQRTEQGDSAMYLCASSAQGTEAFFGQGTRLTVV.

This clone appeared a few times. The chain couples TRBV27 to TRBJ2-1; weak D call: TRBD1 (5 bases). The V end lost 0 bases, the J end lost 5 bases, and 20 bases lay between the germline ends. CDR1 is MNHEY, CDR2 SMNVEV, per germline (reference sequence). CDR3 length: 18 amino acids. CDR3 sequence (DNA): TGTGCCAGCAGTTTATCGACCGTCCTCTCAGGGAACAACAATGAGCAGTTCTTC. It is translated as CASSLSTVLSGNNNEQFF.

This chain connects TRBV5-1 to TRBJ2-2; TRBD2 matches 12 bases. Germline loops: CDR1 SGHRS, CDR2 YFSETQ. The V segment lost 1 base and the J segment 6 bases; nucleotides outside the gene matches: 1. CDR3 length: 15 residues. The CDR3 loop is CASSLTSGGPGELFF. Written as DNA, the CDR3 is TGCGCCAGCAGCTTGACTAGCGGGGGGCCCGGGGAGCTGTTTTTT.

J is TRBJ1-5 and V is TRBV2; D gene uncertain. The CDR3 runs to 16 residues. Trimming pared 7 bases from V and 0 bases from J, leaving 16 bases between. Germline V lookup: CDR1 SNHLY, CDR2 FYNNEI. In DNA form, the CDR3 reads TGTGCCAGCACCCTTGAGCCCCGGGGTAGCAATCAGCCCCAGCATTTT. Its translation is CASTLEPRGSNQPQHF. Using reference TRBV2 and TRBJ1-5 for the parts outside the CDR3, the full variable domain is EPEVTQTPSHQVTQMGQEVILRCVPISNHLYFYWYRQILGQKVEFLVSFYNNEISEKSEIFDDQFSVERPDGSNFTLKIRSTKLEDSAMYFCASTLEPRGSNQPQHFGDGTRLSIL.

This chain connects TRBV4-3 to TRBJ2-3; D call uncertain. CDR3 size: 13 residues. V lost 1 base to trimming and J lost 2 bases, with 4 bases between them. Germline lookup yields CDR1 LGHNA and CDR2 YSLEER. This CDR3 reads CASSQALTDTQYF. CDR3 coding DNA: TGCGCCAGCAGCCAAGCTCTCACAGATACGCAGTATTTT.

The rearrangement uses TRBV9 and TRBJ1-5, with D possibly matching TRBD1 (5 bases). This CDR3 comprises 15 residues. The ends were cut back, 3 bases at V and 0 bases at J, with 10 bases in the middle. Per germline, CDR1 SGDLS and CDR2 YYNGEE. The DNA for the CDR3 is TGTGCCAGCAGCGCCGGGGGTAATAGCAATCAGCCCCAGCATTTT. Translating gives CASSAGGNSNQPQHF. The whole variable domain, filled in from reference TRBV9 and TRBJ1-5, reads DSGVTQTPKHLITATGQRVTLRCSPRSGDLSVYWYQQSLDQGLQFLIQYYNGEERAKGNILERFSAQQFPDLHSELNLSSLELGDSALYFCASSAGGNSNQPQHFGDGTRLSIL.

The chain couples TRBV2 to TRBJ2-3; D is uncertain. CDR3 length equals 15 residues. Germline assignment: CDR1 SNHLY and CDR2 FYNNEI. V was clipped by 6 bases and J by 4 bases, with 17 bases between them. CDR3 sequence: CASRPLSIAADTQYF. The CDR3 DNA reads as TGTGCCAGCAGGCCTCTGAGCATAGCAGCAGATACGCAGTATTTT.

V gene TRBV5-6 combines with J gene TRBJ1-6, with TRBD1 matching 9 bases. The germline V gene has CDR1 SGHDT and CDR2 YYEEEE. V lost 2 bases to trimming and J lost 9 bases; unmatched junction nucleotides: 6. The length of the CDR3 is 15 residues. The CDR3 loop is CASSLTGGSGSPLHF. The CDR3, as DNA: TGTGCCAGCAGCTTAACAGGGGGCAGCGGTTCACCCCTCCACTTT.

The chain uses TRBV6-7 and TRBJ1-6; unclear D gene. TRBV6-7 carries the ORF label, with uncertain function. The CDR3 extends over 18 amino acids. Trimming took 3 bases from V and 6 from J, leaving 21 bases between them. The CDR3 DNA reads TGTGCCAGCAGTTATGGTAAACAGCGGTCGCAACTTAATTCACCCCTCCACTTT. Encoded protein: CASSYGKQRSQLNSPLHF.

CDR3 DNA sequence: TGTGCCAGCGGGGGGACAGGGAGTACTGAAGCTTTCTTT. It encodes CASGGTGSTEAFF. This rearrangement joins TRBV6-1 to TRBJ1-1; 9 bases match TRBD1. J lost 5 bases, V lost 8 bases, and 6 bases had no gene match. The length of the CDR3 is 13 residues. Germline loops: CDR1 MNHNS, CDR2 SASEGT.

CDR3 nucleotide sequence: TGTGCCAGCAGCCGCGGGGCCCGCACGTCCTACGAGCAGTACTTC. Translating gives CASSRGARTSYEQYF. The V call is TRBV11-1, the J call TRBJ2-7; a possible D gene is TRBD2 (6 bases). The germline CDR1 and CDR2 sequences are SGHAT and FQDESV (reference sequence). The V and J ends lost 5 bases and 1 base respectively, with 15 bases between them. This CDR3 region has 15 residues.

This rearrangement joins TRBV7-9 to TRBJ2-5; D unclear. V was shortened by 2 bases and J by 0 bases, with 7 bases between the two germline ends. Germline V gene sequence: CDR1 SEHNR, CDR2 FQNEAQ (reference sequence). CDR3 length: 14 residues. The CDR3 spells CASSLTGDQETQYF. DNA of the CDR3: TGTGCCAGCAGCTTAACTGGAGACCAAGAGACCCAGTACTTC.

There are a few counts of this clone. The chain combines TRBV5-1 with TRBJ2-5; 10 nucleotides line up with TRBD2. The germline V gene encodes CDR1 SGHRS and CDR2 YFSETQ. Trimming took 1 base from V and 4 from J; bases not matched to a gene: 7. This CDR3 is built from 16 residues. For the CDR3, the DNA is TGCGCCAGCAGCTTGTCAGCGGGGGGGCCGGGAGAGACCCAGTACTTC. This sequence encodes CASSLSAGGPGETQYF.

Only a few counts were recorded for this clone. The chain has TRBV11-3 and TRBJ2-1; TRBD2 aligns across 11 bases. The CDR3 extends over 19 amino acids. Losses at the gene ends were 5 bases for V and 4 bases for J; bases not matched to a gene: 16. CDR1 SGHNT and CDR2 YENEEA come from the germline V gene. In DNA, the CDR3 is TGTGCCAGCAGCCGCATGAGCCCCGTACTAGCGGGGGTTTACAATGAGCAGTTCTTC. Its protein is CASSRMSPVLAGVYNEQFF.

The rearrangement uses TRBV27 and TRBJ1-1; weak D call: TRBD1 (5 bases). The V end was cut by 3 bases, the J end by 4 bases, with 12 bases between. Looked up from germline, CDR1 is MNHEY and CDR2 is SMNVEV (reference sequence). The CDR3 is made up of 14 amino acids. The CDR3 region has the DNA TGTGCCAGCAGTTTTGGGGGGGGAGTCACTGAAGCTTTCTTT. Translated, it gives CASSFGGGVTEAFF.

V and J are TRBV28 and TRBJ1-4; D gene uncertain. CDR1 is MDHEN, CDR2 SYDVKM, per germline. Between the trimmed V and J ends, which lost 6 bases and 5 bases, there was a span of 19 bases. This CDR3 region has 16 residues. The CDR3 region is CASSSESGRLNEKLFF. The CDR3 bases are TGTGCCAGCAGCTCGGAGTCCGGGAGATTGAATGAAAAACTGTTTTTT.

This clone appeared a single time. This chain links TRBV4-3 with TRBJ1-1; TRBD1 might be the D (5 bases). The CDR3 spans 15 residues. Germline CDR1 and CDR2: LGHNA and YSLEER. V was clipped by 2 bases and J by 4 bases, with 14 bases between them. The CDR3 region has the DNA TGCGCCAGCAGCCAACTCCTATGGGGGGGCACTGAAGCTTTCTTT. Translated: CASSQLLWGGTEAFF.